Listed below are T cell receptor beta chains from one sample, sequenced in a study of human T cells and chemical hapten exposure. MiXCR, run by TCRdb on the RACE reads, gives a single entry per CDR3 protein. The repertoire includes over 40,000 distinct CDR3 sequences, 3.3% of them detected once, and approximately 7.1% sits in the top ten. This sample comprised whole blood, obtained in connection with sensitization to the hapten diphenylcyclopropenone (DPC). These receptors came from a man aged 35 to 55 with alopecia areata. Some clones in this sample may be carry-over from other donors' samples. Each CDR3 is given with its conserved first and last residue. Fields, in order: J gene, clone size, D gene, CDR3 length, V gene, CDR3 protein, CDR3 DNA. The D gene is left open where the match is weak. Clone size, where shown, is once, few, many, or a class for clones that have expanded.

j_call: TRBJ2-6
clone_size: few
d_call: NA
cdr3_length: 14
v_call: TRBV19
cdr3_aa: CASSRGSGANVLTF
cdr3_nt: TGTGCCAGTAGTAGAGGGTCAGGGGCCAACGTCCTGACTTTC

j_call: TRBJ1-1
clone_size: many
d_call: NA
cdr3_length: 14
v_call: TRBV9
cdr3_aa: CASSVTTANTEAFF
cdr3_nt: TGTGCCAGCAGCGTTACAACAGCGAACACTGAAGCTTTCTTT

j_call: TRBJ2-3
clone_size: many
d_call: NA
cdr3_length: 16
v_call: TRBV28
cdr3_aa: CASSLYGRGPTDTQYF
cdr3_nt: TGTGCCAGCAGTTTATATGGCCGGGGGCCAACAGATACGCAGTATTTT

j_call: TRBJ2-7
clone_size: few
d_call: NA
cdr3_length: 14
v_call: TRBV27
cdr3_aa: CASSTSGGVNEQYF
cdr3_nt: TGTGCCAGCAGTACCTCCGGGGGCGTAAACGAGCAGTACTTC

j_call: TRBJ2-1
clone_size: many
d_call: TRBD1
cdr3_length: 14
v_call: TRBV24-1
cdr3_aa: CATRPPGQGNEQFF
cdr3_nt: TGTGCCACCAGACCCCCGGGACAGGGAAATGAGCAGTTCTTC

j_call: TRBJ1-1
clone_size: NA
d_call: NA
cdr3_length: 14
v_call: TRBV7-9
cdr3_aa: CASSLLGVGSEAFF
cdr3_nt: TGTGCCAGCAGCTTGCTGGGGGTCGGAAGTGAAGCTTTCTTT

j_call: TRBJ1-4
clone_size: many
d_call: NA
cdr3_length: 16
v_call: TRBV28
cdr3_aa: CASSLMGRTTNEKLFF
cdr3_nt: TGTGCCAGTAGTTTAATGGGAAGGACAACTAATGAAAAACTGTTTTTT

j_call: TRBJ1-4
clone_size: many
d_call: NA
cdr3_length: 14
v_call: TRBV4-2
cdr3_aa: CASSQDPASEKLFF
cdr3_nt: TGTGCCAGCAGCCAAGATCCAGCTTCTGAAAAACTGTTTTTT

j_call: TRBJ1-1
clone_size: many
d_call: NA
cdr3_length: 12
v_call: TRBV6-6
cdr3_aa: CASIGGGTEAFF
cdr3_nt: TGTGCCAGCATTGGAGGGGGCACTGAAGCTTTCTTT

j_call: TRBJ2-2
clone_size: many
d_call: TRBD2
cdr3_length: 19
v_call: TRBV7-2
cdr3_aa: CASSFSGTSGSPNTGELFF
cdr3_nt: TGTGCCAGCAGCTTTTCCGGGACTAGCGGGAGCCCGAACACCGGGGAGCTGTTTTTT

j_call: TRBJ2-4
clone_size: many
d_call: TRBD1
cdr3_length: 17
v_call: TRBV28
cdr3_aa: CASSIHQGELAKNIQYF
cdr3_nt: TGTGCCAGCAGTATACATCAGGGGGAACTAGCCAAAAACATTCAGTACTTC

j_call: TRBJ2-3
clone_size: few
d_call: NA
cdr3_length: 14
v_call: TRBV5-4
cdr3_aa: CASRDSEVPDTQYF
cdr3_nt: TGTGCCAGCAGAGACTCGGAGGTTCCAGATACGCAGTATTTT

j_call: TRBJ2-6
clone_size: many
d_call: NA
cdr3_length: 17
v_call: TRBV18
cdr3_aa: CASSPSITGSGANVLTF
cdr3_nt: TGTGCCAGCTCACCTTCCATTACAGGTTCTGGGGCCAACGTCCTGACTTTC

j_call: TRBJ2-1
clone_size: many
d_call: NA
cdr3_length: 14
v_call: TRBV6-1
cdr3_aa: CASSEGGSHNEQFF
cdr3_nt: TGTGCCAGCAGTGAAGGAGGCAGTCACAATGAGCAGTTCTTC

j_call: TRBJ2-1
clone_size: many
d_call: NA
cdr3_length: 15
v_call: TRBV9
cdr3_aa: CASSALSLSYNEQFF
cdr3_nt: TGTGCCAGCAGCGCCCTCAGCCTCTCCTACAATGAGCAGTTCTTC

j_call: TRBJ2-7
clone_size: many
d_call: NA
cdr3_length: 10
v_call: TRBV20-1
cdr3_aa: CSAGLPRQYF
cdr3_nt: TGCAGTGCCGGCCTCCCTAGGCAGTACTTC

j_call: TRBJ2-6
clone_size: many
d_call: NA
cdr3_length: 14
v_call: TRBV2
cdr3_aa: CASSSTSGANVLTF
cdr3_nt: TGTGCCAGCAGCTCGACTAGTGGGGCCAACGTCCTGACTTTC

j_call: TRBJ2-3
clone_size: many
d_call: NA
cdr3_length: 15
v_call: TRBV5-1
cdr3_aa: CASSLALSGTDTQYF
cdr3_nt: TGCGCCAGCAGCTTGGCCCTATCAGGGACAGATACGCAGTATTTT

j_call: TRBJ2-1
clone_size: many
d_call: NA
cdr3_length: 17
v_call: TRBV28
cdr3_aa: CASSPPAGLSISNEQFF
cdr3_nt: TGTGCCAGCAGTCCACCCGCGGGGCTCTCGATCTCCAATGAGCAGTTCTTC

j_call: TRBJ2-7
clone_size: few
d_call: NA
cdr3_length: 12
v_call: TRBV18
cdr3_aa: CASSPQGWEQYF
cdr3_nt: TGTGCCAGCTCACCACAAGGTTGGGAGCAGTACTTC

j_call: TRBJ2-7
clone_size: few
d_call: NA
cdr3_length: 14
v_call: TRBV6-2/TRBV6-3
cdr3_aa: CASSYSSVPREQYF
cdr3_nt: TGTGCCAGCAGTTACTCATCAGTCCCGAGGGAGCAGTACTTC

j_call: TRBJ2-6
clone_size: many
d_call: NA
cdr3_length: 16
v_call: TRBV6-1
cdr3_aa: CASSAAGSSGANVLTF
cdr3_nt: TGTGCCAGCAGTGCCGCAGGGAGCTCTGGGGCCAACGTCCTGACTTTC

j_call: TRBJ2-1
clone_size: many
d_call: TRBD1
cdr3_length: 15
v_call: TRBV2
cdr3_aa: CASSQGQGVYNEQFF
cdr3_nt: TGTGCCAGCAGTCAAGGACAGGGGGTCTACAATGAGCAGTTCTTC

j_call: TRBJ2-3
clone_size: many
d_call: TRBD2
cdr3_length: 15
v_call: TRBV27
cdr3_aa: CASSPGLADTDTQYF
cdr3_nt: TGTGCCAGCAGCCCGGGACTAGCGGACACAGATACGCAGTATTTT